Each of the 14 T cell receptor beta chains below was sequenced from the same sample in a study of molecular identifiers for immune sequencing clone quantification. TCRdb reprocessed the PCR reads with MiXCR, giving one entry per CDR3 protein. This table has under 600,000 distinct CDR3 sequences, around 23% appearing once. Input material: naive CD8+ T cells from blood, with Jurkat cell RNA spiked in. Regarding subset: FACS-sorted CD8+CD4-CCR7+CD45RA+ naive T cells. Source of these receptors: a human donor in good health. Some libraries in this study had Jurkat cell RNA spiked in.

This rearrangement joins TRBV27 to TRBJ1-4, with a possible D match to TRBD1 (5 bases). Germline V gene lookup returns CDR1 MNHEY and CDR2 SMNVEV (reference sequence). The CDR3 length is 14 residues. V lost 5 bases, J lost 12 bases, and 19 bases lay in between. This chain's CDR3 is CASSIRDRRWELFF. DNA of the CDR3: TGTGCCAGCAGTATACGGGACCGACGCTGGGAACTGTTTTTT.

Many counts were recorded for this clonotype. DNA of the CDR3: TGTGCCAGCAGCCCCGGGACTAGCGGAAATATCGCTAGCACAGATACGCAGTATTTT. Translating it yields CASSPGTSGNIASTDTQYF. V gene TRBV28 combines with J gene TRBJ2-3; 11 nucleotides align to TRBD2. The CDR3 runs to 19 residues. Trimming cost V 6 bases and J 0 bases; bases outside gene matches: 14. Germline CDR1 is MDHEN and CDR2 is SYDVKM.

This clonotype was seen only once. Its ends do not fully match the called genes, so a read error is possible. The chain recombines TRBV7-9 with TRBJ2-7, with D unresolved. The germline CDR1 and CDR2 sequences are SEHNR and FQNEAQ (reference sequence). The CDR3 covers 12 residues. The CDR3 sequence is CASSPASYEQHF. Here the CDR3 DNA reads TGTGCCAGCAGCCCAGCAAGCTACGAGCAGCACTTC.

This clonotype came up a few times. Possible read error: a much larger clone is one base away. This sequence joins TRBV6-2 or TRBV6-3 and TRBJ2-7, with 10 bases aligning to TRBD1. The CDR3 runs 14 residues. Trimming took 8 bases from V and 2 from J; bases not matched to a gene: 6. Germline lookup yields CDR1 MNHEY and CDR2 SVGEGT. CDR3 sequence: CASRPGTGAYEQYF. The CDR3 bases are TGTGCCAGCCGTCCCGGGACAGGGGCCTACGAGCAGTACTTC.

The chain uses TRBV11-2 and TRBJ2-7; 9 nucleotides line up with TRBD1. With 4 bases clipped from V and 4 bases from J, the junction kept 11 bases outside the gene matches. Germline V gene data show CDR1 as SGHAT and CDR2 as FQNNGV. This CDR3 is built from 16 residues. For the CDR3, the DNA is TGTGCCAGCAGCTCCGCGGACAGGGGATCGGGGTACGAGCAGTACTTC. This translates into CASSSADRGSGYEQYF.

This clonotype has more than one count but fewer than ten. V and J are TRBV5-4 and TRBJ2-7; D is ambiguous. V lost 0 bases and J lost 5, with 12 bases in between. The CDR3 is 14 amino acids. Germline V gives CDR1 SGHNT, CDR2 YYREEE (reference sequence). The CDR3 bases are TGTGCCAGCAGCTTGGGCCTATCCCAGGACGAGCAGTACTTC. This translates into CASSLGLSQDEQYF.

Ten or more counts support this clonotype. The chain uses TRBV7-9 and TRBJ2-7; TRBD2 might be the D (6 bases). This CDR3 is 15 amino acids long. Trimming took 5 bases from V and 5 from J, leaving 19 bases between them. In germline, CDR1 is SEHNR, CDR2 FQNEAQ (reference sequence). Written as DNA, the CDR3 is TGTGCCAGCAGCCCCACTACGGGGCGGGACCACGAGCAGTACTTC. Its translation is CASSPTTGRDHEQYF.

This sequence joins TRBV6-1 and TRBJ2-7, with D hard to call. V was shortened by 10 bases and J by 3 bases, with 7 bases between the two germline ends. Germline lookup yields CDR1 MNHNS and CDR2 SASEGT. The CDR3 loop spans 10 amino acids. The CDR3 here is CATYLYEQYF. DNA for the CDR3: TGTGCCACGTACCTCTACGAGCAGTACTTC.

For this clonotype: A much larger clonotype is one base distant, so this may be a read error. The chain combines TRBV6-5 with TRBJ2-3, with D tentatively TRBD2 (7 bases). The CDR3 is 15 amino acids. Per germline, CDR1 MNHEY and CDR2 SVGAGI. Trimming left V 9 bases short and J 8 bases short, with 24 bases between. The CDR3 is CAREWGGAPVITQYF. The CDR3 nucleotides are TGTGCCAGGGAGTGGGGGGGCGCTCCTGTTATTACGCAGTATTTT.

At least ten counts were recorded for this clonotype. The genes are TRBV6-6 and TRBJ2-5; possibly TRBD1 for D (6 bases). Germline V CDR1 and CDR2: MNHNY, SVGAGI (reference sequence). The V gene lost 0 bases and the J gene lost 1 base, with 12 bases spanning the gap. This CDR3 has 16 residues. In nucleotides, the CDR3 is TGTGCCAGCAGTTACTCCATGGGGACACGCCAAGAGACCCAGTACTTC. Translated: CASSYSMGTRQETQYF.

Note on this clonotype: The junction shows a germline mismatch at one end, possibly a read error. J is TRBJ2-5 and V is TRBV7-7; D uncertain. Germline CDR1 SSHAT, CDR2 FNYEAQ (reference sequence). The CDR3 runs to 13 residues. CDR3 amino acids: CASTPYPQETQYF. CDR3 DNA: TGTGCTAGCACCCCGTACCCCCAAGAGACCCAGTACTTC.

The sample holds a few counts of this clonotype. V usage is TRBV4-2 and J usage is TRBJ2-3, with a possible D match to TRBD2 (6 bases). The germline V gene encodes CDR1 LGHNA and CDR2 YNFKEQ. CDR3 length: 16 amino acids. With 1 base removed from V and 5 bases from J, the gap between germline ends came to 16 bases. The CDR3: CASSQVVRGTEDTQYF. In nucleotides, the CDR3 is TGTGCCAGCAGCCAAGTGGTGCGCGGGACTGAAGATACGCAGTATTTT.

V gene TRBV11-2 combines with J gene TRBJ2-3, with D maybe TRBD2 (6 bases). Germline loops: CDR1 SGHAT, CDR2 FQNNGV. Trimming shortened V by 5 bases and J by 0 bases, and 12 bases separated the two germline ends. The CDR3 is made up of 15 amino acids. CDR3 bases: TGTGCCAGCAGCGCCACCGGGACTAGCACAGATACGCAGTATTTT. It is translated as CASSATGTSTDTQYF.

A few counts support this clonotype. The V call is TRBV14, the J call TRBJ2-7; D not resolved. This CDR3 contains 15 residues. Germline CDR1 reads SGHDN; CDR2 reads FVKESK. With 0 bases removed from V and 0 bases from J, the gap between germline ends came to 9 bases. The CDR3 region has the DNA TGTGCCAGCAGCCAAGAGGGCAGCCTCTCCTACGAGCAGTACTTC. This encodes CASSQEGSLSYEQYF.